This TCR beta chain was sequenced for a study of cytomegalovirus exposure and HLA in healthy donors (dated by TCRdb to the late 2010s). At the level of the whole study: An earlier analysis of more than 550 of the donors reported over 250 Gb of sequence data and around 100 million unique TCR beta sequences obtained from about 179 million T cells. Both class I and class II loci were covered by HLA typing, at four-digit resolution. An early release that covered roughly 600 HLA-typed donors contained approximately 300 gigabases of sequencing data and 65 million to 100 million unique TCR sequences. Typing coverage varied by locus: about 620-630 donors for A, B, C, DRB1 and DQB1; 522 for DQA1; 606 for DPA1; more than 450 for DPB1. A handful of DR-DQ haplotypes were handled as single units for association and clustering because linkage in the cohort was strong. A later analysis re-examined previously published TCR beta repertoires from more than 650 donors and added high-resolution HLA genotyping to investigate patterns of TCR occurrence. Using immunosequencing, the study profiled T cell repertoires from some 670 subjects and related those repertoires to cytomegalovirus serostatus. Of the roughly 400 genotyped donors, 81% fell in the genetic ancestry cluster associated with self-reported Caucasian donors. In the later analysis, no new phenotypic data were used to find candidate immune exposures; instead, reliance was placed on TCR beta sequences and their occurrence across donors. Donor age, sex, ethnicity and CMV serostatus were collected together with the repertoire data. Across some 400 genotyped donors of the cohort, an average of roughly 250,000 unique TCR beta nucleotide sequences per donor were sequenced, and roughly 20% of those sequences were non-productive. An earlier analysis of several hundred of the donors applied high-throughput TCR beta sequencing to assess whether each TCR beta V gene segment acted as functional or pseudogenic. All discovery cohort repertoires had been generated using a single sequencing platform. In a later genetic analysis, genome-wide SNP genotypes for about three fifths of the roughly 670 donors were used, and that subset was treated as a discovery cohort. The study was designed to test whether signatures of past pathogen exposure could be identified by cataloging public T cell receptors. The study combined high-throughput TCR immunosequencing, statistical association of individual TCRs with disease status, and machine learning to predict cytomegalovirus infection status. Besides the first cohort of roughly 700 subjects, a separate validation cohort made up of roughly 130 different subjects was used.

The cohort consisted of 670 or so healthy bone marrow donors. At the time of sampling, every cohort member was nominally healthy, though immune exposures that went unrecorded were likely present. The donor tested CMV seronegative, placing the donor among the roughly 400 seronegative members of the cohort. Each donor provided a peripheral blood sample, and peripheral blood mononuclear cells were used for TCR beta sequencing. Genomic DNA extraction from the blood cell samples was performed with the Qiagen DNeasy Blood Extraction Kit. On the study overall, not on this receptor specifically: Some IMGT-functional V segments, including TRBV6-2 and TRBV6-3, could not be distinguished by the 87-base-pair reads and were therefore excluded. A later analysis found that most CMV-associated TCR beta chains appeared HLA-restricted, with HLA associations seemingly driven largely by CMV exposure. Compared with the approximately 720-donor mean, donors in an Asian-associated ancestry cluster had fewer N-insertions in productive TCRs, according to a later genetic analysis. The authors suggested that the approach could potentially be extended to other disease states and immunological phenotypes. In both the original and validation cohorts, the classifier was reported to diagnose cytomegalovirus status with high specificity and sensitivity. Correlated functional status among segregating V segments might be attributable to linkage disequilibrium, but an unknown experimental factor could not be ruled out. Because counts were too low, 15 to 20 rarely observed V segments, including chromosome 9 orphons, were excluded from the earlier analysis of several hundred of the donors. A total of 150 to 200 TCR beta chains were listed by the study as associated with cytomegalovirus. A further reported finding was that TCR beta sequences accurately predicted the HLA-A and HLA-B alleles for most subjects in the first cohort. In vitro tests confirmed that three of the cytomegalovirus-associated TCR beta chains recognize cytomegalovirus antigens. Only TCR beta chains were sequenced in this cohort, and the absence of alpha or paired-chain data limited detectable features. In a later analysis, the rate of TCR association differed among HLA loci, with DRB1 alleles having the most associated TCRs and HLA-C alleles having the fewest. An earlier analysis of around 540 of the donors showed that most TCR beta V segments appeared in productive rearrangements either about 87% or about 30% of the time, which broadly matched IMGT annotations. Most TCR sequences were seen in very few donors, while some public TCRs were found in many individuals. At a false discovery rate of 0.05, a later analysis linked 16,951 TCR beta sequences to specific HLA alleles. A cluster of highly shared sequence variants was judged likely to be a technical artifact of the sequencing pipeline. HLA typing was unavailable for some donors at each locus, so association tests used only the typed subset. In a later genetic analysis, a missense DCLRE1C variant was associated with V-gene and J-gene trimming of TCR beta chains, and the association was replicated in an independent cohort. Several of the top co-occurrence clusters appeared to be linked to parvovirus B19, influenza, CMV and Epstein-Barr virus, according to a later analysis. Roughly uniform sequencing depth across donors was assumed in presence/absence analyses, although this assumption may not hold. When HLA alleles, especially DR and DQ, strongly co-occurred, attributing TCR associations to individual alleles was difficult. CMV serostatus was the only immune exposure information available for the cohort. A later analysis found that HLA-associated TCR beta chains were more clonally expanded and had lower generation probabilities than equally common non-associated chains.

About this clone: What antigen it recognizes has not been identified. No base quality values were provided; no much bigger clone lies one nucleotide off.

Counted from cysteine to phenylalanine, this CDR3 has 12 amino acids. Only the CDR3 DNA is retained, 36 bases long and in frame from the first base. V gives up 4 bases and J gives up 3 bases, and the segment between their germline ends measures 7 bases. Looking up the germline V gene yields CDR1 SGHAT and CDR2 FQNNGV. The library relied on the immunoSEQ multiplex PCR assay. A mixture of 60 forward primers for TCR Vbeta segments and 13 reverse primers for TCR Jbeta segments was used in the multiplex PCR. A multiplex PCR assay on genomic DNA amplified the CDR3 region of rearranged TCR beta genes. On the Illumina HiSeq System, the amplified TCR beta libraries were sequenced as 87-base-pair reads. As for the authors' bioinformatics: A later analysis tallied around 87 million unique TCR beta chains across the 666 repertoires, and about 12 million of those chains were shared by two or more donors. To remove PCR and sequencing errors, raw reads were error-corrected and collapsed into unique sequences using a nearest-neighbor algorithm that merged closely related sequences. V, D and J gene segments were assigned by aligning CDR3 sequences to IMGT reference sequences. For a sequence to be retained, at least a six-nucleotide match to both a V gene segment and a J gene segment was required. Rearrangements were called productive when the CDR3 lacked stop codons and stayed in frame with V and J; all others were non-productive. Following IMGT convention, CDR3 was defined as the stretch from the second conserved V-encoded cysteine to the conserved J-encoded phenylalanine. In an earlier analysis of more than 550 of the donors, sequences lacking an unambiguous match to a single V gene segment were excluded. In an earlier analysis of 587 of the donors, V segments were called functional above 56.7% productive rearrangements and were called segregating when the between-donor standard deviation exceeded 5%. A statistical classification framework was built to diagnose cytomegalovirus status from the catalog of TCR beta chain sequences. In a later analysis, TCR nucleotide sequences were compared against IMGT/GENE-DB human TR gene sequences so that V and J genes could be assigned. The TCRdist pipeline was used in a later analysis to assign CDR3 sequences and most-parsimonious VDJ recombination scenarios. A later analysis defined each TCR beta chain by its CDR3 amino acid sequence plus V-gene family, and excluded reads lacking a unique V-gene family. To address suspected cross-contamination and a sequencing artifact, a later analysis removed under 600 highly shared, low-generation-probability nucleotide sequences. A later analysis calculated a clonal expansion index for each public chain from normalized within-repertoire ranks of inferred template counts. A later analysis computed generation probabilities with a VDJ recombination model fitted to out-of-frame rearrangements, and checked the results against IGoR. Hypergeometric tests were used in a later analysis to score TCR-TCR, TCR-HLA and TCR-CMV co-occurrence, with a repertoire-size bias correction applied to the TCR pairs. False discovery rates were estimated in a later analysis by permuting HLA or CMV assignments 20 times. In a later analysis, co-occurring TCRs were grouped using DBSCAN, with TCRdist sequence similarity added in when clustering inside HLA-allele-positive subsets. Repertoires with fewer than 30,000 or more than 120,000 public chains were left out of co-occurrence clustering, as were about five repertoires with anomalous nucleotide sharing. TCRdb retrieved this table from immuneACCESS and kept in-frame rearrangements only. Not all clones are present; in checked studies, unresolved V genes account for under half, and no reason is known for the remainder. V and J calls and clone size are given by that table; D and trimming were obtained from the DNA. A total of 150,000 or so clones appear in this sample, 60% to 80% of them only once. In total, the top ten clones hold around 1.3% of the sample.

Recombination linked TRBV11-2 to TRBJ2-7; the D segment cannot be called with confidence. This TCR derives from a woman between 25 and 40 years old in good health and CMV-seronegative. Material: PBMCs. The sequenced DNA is TGTGCCAGCAGCTGGCGGTACTACGAGCAGTACTTC. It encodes CASSWRYYEQYF.